The 20 T cell receptor beta chains below all came from one sample that was sequenced in a study of Ad26.COV2.S vaccination and SARS-CoV-2 variants. Treatment denoted: around 19 received Ad26.COV2.S at low or high dose, single or two shots; several received placebo; per-sample allocation not given. All samples were drawn on day 63, counting from the first vaccine or placebo injection. The table came from immunoSEQ multiplex PCR; TCRdb's copy has only in-frame clones and leaves some out. The repertoire consists of some 340,000 clones, with roughly 84% occurring once and the leading ten covering under 2%. The material sequenced was peripheral blood, taken in a trial of Ad26.COV2.S vaccine versus placebo. The receptors come from a person aged 18-65 years who received the Ad26.COV2.S COVID-19 vaccine or a placebo.

V and J are TRBV4-3 and TRBJ1-2, with D hard to call. The CDR3 sequence is 15 residues long. V was trimmed by 4 bases and J by 4 bases, leaving 16 bases between them. Germline V CDR1 and CDR2: LGHNA, YSLEER. CDR3 nucleotides: TGCGCCAGCAGCCCAGATACCGAAGGGAGCTATGGCTACACCTTC. Amino acid sequence: CASSPDTEGSYGYTF.

In nucleotides, the CDR3 is TGCGCCAGCGAGACAGGGGTCCTCTCCTACGAGCAGTACTTC. Encoded protein: CASETGVLSYEQYF. The chain combines TRBV10-2 with TRBJ2-7; 8 bases line up with TRBD1. Unmatched junction bases numbered 6, after V lost 8 bases and J lost 0 bases. CDR3 length: 14 amino acids. Per germline, CDR1 WSHSY and CDR2 SAAADI.

This clone was seen a few times. The V call is TRBV19, the J call TRBJ1-1, with 12 bases lining up with TRBD1. The V gene's germline CDR1 is LNHDA and CDR2 SQIVND (reference sequence). The CDR3 extends over 17 amino acids. With 3 bases clipped from V and 3 bases from J, the junction kept 8 bases outside the gene matches. This chain's CDR3 is CASSIGTGGWRDTEAFF. In DNA, the CDR3 is TGTGCCAGTAGTATTGGGACAGGGGGCTGGCGGGACACTGAAGCTTTCTTT. Full variable domain (outside the CDR3, taken from reference TRBV19 and TRBJ1-1): DGGITQSPKYLFRKEGQNVTLSCEQNLNHDAMYWYRQDPGQGLRLIYYSQIVNDFQKGDIAEGYSVSREKKESFPLTVTSAQKNPTAFYLCASSIGTGGWRDTEAFFGQGTRLTVV.

V is TRBV7-8 and J is TRBJ2-1; TRBD1 matches at 12 bases. V was pared by 6 bases and J by 8 bases, with 8 bases of the junction left unmatched. The germline CDR1 and CDR2 sequences are SGHVS and FQNEAQ. The CDR3 has 15 amino acids. The CDR3 bases are TGTGCCAGCAGACCCGGGACAGGGGGCTCGTATGAGCAGTTCTTC. It is translated as CASRPGTGGSYEQFF.

The V and J genes are TRBV6-5 and TRBJ2-5; TRBD2 agrees at 10 bases. Germline-derived CDR1 and CDR2 are MNHEY and SVGAGI. With 4 bases clipped from V and 0 bases from J, the junction kept 2 bases outside the gene matches. The CDR3 contains 15 residues. The CDR3: CASSLAGGHQETQYF. DNA of the CDR3: TGTGCCAGCAGTTTAGCGGGGGGCCACCAAGAGACCCAGTACTTC.

As DNA, the CDR3 is TGTGCCATCAGTCTCTCCGGTAGCGGGGGGGCGGGTGAGCAGTTCTTC. This translates into CAISLSGSGGAGEQFF. The chain recombines TRBV10-3 with TRBJ2-1; 11 bases are shared with TRBD2. CDR3 length: 16 amino acids. V shed 5 bases and J 9 bases; nucleotides not matched to a gene: 12. The germline V gene has CDR1 ENHRY and CDR2 SYGVKD.

This clone was seen a handful of times. The chain recombines TRBV6-5 with TRBJ1-1; no definite D call. Germline CDR1 and CDR2: MNHEY and SVGAGI. The CDR3 is 14 amino acids. V was pared by 4 bases and J by 5 bases, with 14 bases between. The CDR3 DNA is TGTGCCAGCAGTTTCCGCGACCCGAAGACTGAAGCTTTCTTT. Its protein is CASSFRDPKTEAFF.

Concerning this clone itself: The junction and the germline gene differ at one end; a read error may be behind it. The rearrangement joins TRBV11-2 to TRBJ1-2, with 7 bases identical to TRBD1. Germline V gene sequence: CDR1 SGHAT, CDR2 FQNNGV. CDR3 length: 17 amino acids. Here the CDR3 reads CASNLLGQDGGRYGYTF. CDR3 bases: TGTGCCAGCAACTTACTTGGACAGGACGGAGGACGCTATGGCTACACCTTC. Full variable domain (missing parts from reference TRBV11-2 and TRBJ1-2): EAGVAQSPRYKIIEKRQSVAFWCNPISGHATLYWYQQILGQGPKLLIQFQNNGVVDDSQLPKDRFSAERLKGVDSTLKIQPAKLEDSAVYLCASNLLGQDGGRYGYTFGSGTRLTVV.

The chain has TRBV30 and TRBJ1-6; no firm D call. V dropped 5 bases and J dropped 6 bases, with 8 bases sitting between them. The CDR3 runs to 12 residues. The germline gives CDR1 GTSNPN, CDR2 SVGIG (reference sequence). The CDR3 sequence: CAWCSGNSPLHF. The CDR3 nucleotides are TGTGCCTGGTGCTCCGGTAATTCACCCCTCCACTTT.

V is TRBV5-1 and J is TRBJ2-7; 8 bases map to TRBD2. This CDR3 contains 14 residues. V lost 3 bases to trimming and J lost 4 bases; unmatched junction nucleotides: 6. CDR1 is SGHRS and CDR2 is YFSETQ in the germline V gene. Written as DNA, the CDR3 is TGCGCCAGCAGCTCGAGCGGGGGAGGGTACGAGCAGTACTTC. Encoded protein: CASSSSGGGYEQYF. The complete variable domain, with remaining parts taken from reference TRBV5-1 and TRBJ2-7, reads KAGVTQTPRYLIKTRGQQVTLSCSPISGHRSVSWYQQTPGQGLQFLFEYFSETQRNKGNFPGRFSGRQFSNSRSEMNVSTLELGDSALYLCASSSSGGGYEQYFGPGTRLTVT.

The chain links TRBV5-1 to TRBJ2-2, with D hard to call. This CDR3 is built from 15 residues. Germline assignment: CDR1 SGHRS and CDR2 YFSETQ. The V and J ends lost 7 bases and 3 bases respectively, with 16 bases between them. The chain's CDR3 is CASVSALSDTGELFF. The CDR3 nucleotides are TGCGCCAGCGTCTCCGCCCTGAGTGACACCGGGGAGCTGTTTTTT.

This chain connects TRBV11-2 to TRBJ2-5; 8 bases fit TRBD2. The germline V gene has CDR1 SGHAT and CDR2 FQNNGV. CDR3 length: 16 residues. The ends lost 5 bases at V and 4 bases at J; junction bases unmatched: 12. The CDR3 DNA follows: TGTGCCAGCAGCGAGCGTCCCGCGGGGGGTGGAGAGACCCAGTACTTC. This gives the protein CASSERPAGGGETQYF.

A remark on this clone: Different DNA sequences within this sample yield the same CDR3. This chain connects TRBV7-2 to TRBJ2-5; 14 nucleotides agree with TRBD2. After removal of 1 base from V and 2 bases from J, the junction contained 0 bases not matched to a gene. Germline assignment: CDR1 SGHTA and CDR2 FQGNSA. The CDR3 is made up of 16 amino acids. The CDR3 reads CASSLGLAGGQETQYF. CDR3 bases: TGTGCCAGCAGCTTAGGACTAGCGGGGGGGCAAGAGACCCAGTACTTC. The whole variable domain, filled in from reference TRBV7-2 and TRBJ2-5, reads GAGVSQSPSNKVTEKGKDVELRCDPISGHTALYWYRQSLGQGLEFLIYFQGNSAPDKSGLPSDRFSAERTGGSVSTLTIQRTQQEDSAVYLCASSLGLAGGQETQYFGPGTRLLVL.

The chain uses TRBV7-2 and TRBJ1-2; D is undetermined. This CDR3 has 15 amino acids. V was shortened by 1 base and J by 3 bases, with 12 bases between the two germline ends. CDR1 and CDR2 (germline): SGHTA, FQGNSA. The CDR3 sequence is CASSLVRTEDYGYTF. In DNA, the CDR3 is TGTGCCAGCAGCTTAGTGCGGACGGAAGACTATGGCTACACCTTC.

J is TRBJ2-7 and V is TRBV7-9; D not resolved. The germline V and J ends were trimmed by 1 base and 4 bases, with 11 bases remaining between them. The CDR3 sequence is 14 residues long. From germline, CDR1 is SEHNR and CDR2 FQNEAQ (reference sequence). CDR3: CASSLVGRVYEQYF. Written as DNA, the CDR3 is TGTGCCAGCAGCTTAGTTGGTCGGGTTTACGAGCAGTACTTC.

This clone was observed a few times. The chain recombines TRBV7-2 with TRBJ1-6, with 7 bases identical to TRBD1. The V gene end was trimmed by 5 bases and the J gene end by 12 bases; junction bases not matched to a gene: 10. The germline V gene has CDR1 SGHTA and CDR2 FQGNSA. The CDR3 length is 14 residues. CDR3 loop: CASSPYRGTQPLHF. The CDR3 DNA follows: TGTGCCAGCAGCCCCTACAGGGGAACCCAACCCCTCCACTTT.

The chain has TRBV4-3 and TRBJ1-2; D is undetermined. Germline V gene lookup returns CDR1 LGHNA and CDR2 YSLEER. V lost 0 bases, J lost 4 bases, and 12 bases lay in between. CDR3 length: 15 residues. CDR3: CASSQDRRPGYGYTF. CDR3 coding DNA: TGCGCCAGCAGCCAAGATAGACGGCCGGGCTATGGCTACACCTTC.

J is TRBJ1-3 and V is TRBV14, with D possibly TRBD1 on 5 matching bases. The germline V gene encodes CDR1 SGHDN and CDR2 FVKESK. V lost 1 base, J lost 5 bases, and 9 bases lay in between. This CDR3 is built from 14 residues. CDR3 in amino acids: CASSQAQGRNTIYF. CDR3 DNA sequence: TGTGCCAGCAGCCAAGCCCAGGGCAGAAACACCATATATTTT.

This chain connects TRBV7-2 to TRBJ2-7; D unresolved. The CDR3 runs 14 residues. V was trimmed by 1 base and J by 4 bases, leaving 11 bases between them. Per the germline V gene, CDR1 is SGHTA and CDR2 is FQGNSA. DNA for the CDR3: TGTGCCAGCAGCTTAGTTCCGGGTATGTACGAGCAGTACTTC. Its translation is CASSLVPGMYEQYF.

This rearrangement joins TRBV2 to TRBJ2-4; the match to TRBD1 covers 8 bases. The CDR3 extends over 18 amino acids. Germline values: CDR1 SNHLY, CDR2 FYNNEI. V trimming: 6 bases; J trimming: 3 bases; junction bases outside the gene matches: 16. The CDR3 spells CASSRDKRTGKGKNIQYF. CDR3 coding DNA: TGTGCCAGCAGCCGGGACAAACGGACAGGGAAAGGCAAAAACATTCAGTACTTC.